The present entry profiles one T cell receptor (beta chain) with its context. This specimen comes from a study of T cell responses to AZD1222 COVID-19 vaccine. Clones were sequenced by immunoSEQ multiplex PCR, and TCRdb holds only the in-frame ones, with some missing. This sample has 120,000 to 150,000 clones, with roughly 90% found just once. V lost 1 base and J lost 9, with 13 bases in between. Germline CDR1 is SGHTA and CDR2 is FQGNSA. This CDR3 comprises 14 residues. Specimen: peripheral blood, collected on day 0 of AZD1222 vaccination. The chain carries TRBV7-2 and TRBJ1-5; D remains ambiguous. This clonotype was sampled from an adult in good health. For the CDR3, the DNA is TGTGCCAGCAGCTTAGACGGCGGGGATCGGCCCCAGCATTTT. Translated: CASSLDGGDRPQHF.